The rows below give T cell receptor beta chains drawn from one sample of a study of T cell repertoires in cytomegalovirus infection. TCRdb itself ran the reads through MiXCR, one entry per CDR3 protein. The data hold some 680,000 distinct CDR3 sequences, with approximately 40% observed a single time. Sequenced material: PBMCs. The receptors were sampled from a human donor in good health (CMV status not recorded). Some clones in this sample may be carry-over from other donors' samples. CDR3s include the opening cysteine and the closing phenylalanine or tryptophan. The D gene is left open where the match is weak. Rows give clone size only sometimes, using once, few, many, or a class for an expanded clone.

d_call,j_call,clone_size,v_call,cdr3_nt,cdr3_aa
-,TRBJ2-7,few,TRBV11-1,TGTGCCAGCAGCGCCGGTGACAGATTCTCCTACGAGCAGTACTTC,CASSAGDRFSYEQYF
-,TRBJ2-3,few,TRBV12-3/TRBV12-4,TGTGCCAGCAGCCTACCGACTGGGCCAACGAGGGATCGCACAGATACGCAGTATTTT,CASSLPTGPTRDRTDTQYF
TRBD1,TRBJ1-1,-,TRBV6-5,TGTGCCAGCACCGGACAGGGGAACGGTAACACTAAAGCTTTCTTT,CASTGQGNGNTKAFF
TRBD1,TRBJ2-7,-,TRBV29-1,TGCAGCGTTTGGGACAGGGCTACCGACGAGCAGTACTTC,CSVWDRATDEQYF
TRBD1,TRBJ1-5,many,TRBV7-8,TGTGCCAGCAGCTCCCGGGACAGGGAGGTGAGTCAGCCCCAGCATTTT,CASSSRDREVSQPQHF
TRBD2,TRBJ2-5,-,TRBV19,TGTGCCAGTAGTATAGATCCGGGGGGTAGAGAGACCCAGTACTTC,CASSIDPGGRETQYF
-,TRBJ1-1,few,TRBV12-3/TRBV12-4,TGTGCCAGCAGTTTGGGGCGGAATCGGAACACTGAAGCTTTCTTT,CASSLGRNRNTEAFF
TRBD2,TRBJ2-3,-,TRBV7-6,TGTGCCAGCAGCCCTGGGACTAGCGGGGGGGAAGATACGCAGTATTTT,CASSPGTSGGEDTQYF
-,TRBJ2-7,few,TRBV6-8,TGTGCCAGCAGCTCCGGCCCTTCGGGGCCCTACGAGCAGTACTTC,CASSSGPSGPYEQYF
TRBD1,TRBJ1-2,-,TRBV28,TGTGCCAGCACAGGCAGTAAGGAAAGGGACAGGGCGGCTATTTATGGCTGCACCTTC,CASTGSKERDRAAIYGCTF
TRBD1,TRBJ2-3,many,TRBV27,TGTGCCAGCAGTTTCGGGACAGCTAGCACAGATACGCAGTATTTT,CASSFGTASTDTQYF
TRBD1,TRBJ2-1,-,TRBV29-1,TGCAGCGTTGGACCGGGACAGTACAATGAGCAGTTCTTC,CSVGPGQYNEQFF
-,TRBJ1-5,-,TRBV19,TGTGCCAGTATGACGGCCCTGAATCAGACCCAGCATTTT,CASMTALNQTQHF
-,TRBJ2-7,-,TRBV29-1,TGCAGCGTTGAAAGGAGTCAGGGGAAGGGAGAGCAGTACTTC,CSVERSQGKGEQYF
-,TRBJ2-1,few,TRBV20-1,TGCAGTGCTACCAGGACAGCCCTTAACAATGAGCAGTTCTTC,CSATRTALNNEQFF
-,TRBJ2-5,-,TRBV5-4,TGTGCCAGCAGCCCGGGCGGCTTCCAAGAGACCCAGTACTTC,CASSPGGFQETQYF
-,TRBJ2-2,few,TRBV14,TGTGCCAGCAGCCTTCTCCAGGTTAACACCGGGGAGCTGTTTTTT,CASSLLQVNTGELFF
-,TRBJ2-6,few,TRBV28,TGTGCCAGCAGTTCCCCGAACAGGGCCGGGGCCAACGTCCTGACTTTC,CASSSPNRAGANVLTF
-,TRBJ1-4,-,TRBV5-1,TGCGCCAGCAGCTTGAATTCCAGGGGAAATGAAAAACTGTTTTTT,CASSLNSRGNEKLFF